This is a list of T cell receptor beta chains from one sample in a study of T cell repertoires in cytomegalovirus infection. TCRdb reanalysed the reads using MiXCR and keeps one entry per CDR3 protein. Of 450,000 to 600,000 distinct CDR3 sequences listed, about 42% are singletons. The antigens of these receptors remain unknown. The material sequenced was cultured PBMCs, taken from culture after CMV antigen stimulation. The receptors derive from a human donor in good health (CMV status not recorded). Some clones in this sample may be carry-over from other donors' samples. CDR3s include the opening cysteine and the closing phenylalanine or tryptophan. D genes are given only for firm matches. The size field is filled for only some rows; it gives once, few, many or a size class.

TRBV7-8	.	TRBJ2-5	.	CASSLRRTGLTGKETQYF	TGTGCCAGCAGCTTAAGGCGGACGGGACTTACGGGGAAAGAGACCCAGTACTTC
TRBV14	few	TRBJ1-2	.	CASSQDGPGHTF	TGTGCCAGCAGCCAAGACGGCCCAGGACACACCTTC
TRBV12-5	few	TRBJ2-7	.	CASAHPTTGLIDEQYF	TGTGCTAGTGCCCACCCGACGACAGGCTTAATCGACGAGCAGTACTTC
TRBV7-6	.	TRBJ2-7	TRBD2	CASSVIAGGSYEQYF	TGTGCCAGCAGCGTTATAGCGGGAGGTTCCTACGAGCAGTACTTC
TRBV7-2	many	TRBJ2-1	.	CASSLGLIGDEQFF	TGTGCCAGCAGCTTAGGTCTAATTGGGGATGAGCAGTTCTTC
TRBV12-3/TRBV12-4	few	TRBJ2-5	TRBD1	CASSTGTGGETQYF	TGTGCCAGCAGCACCGGGACAGGGGGCGAGACCCAGTACTTC
TRBV10-3	few	TRBJ1-3	TRBD1	CAIRGPTTGTTGNTIYF	TGTGCCATCAGGGGACCAACGACAGGGACTACTGGAAACACCATATATTTT
TRBV2	.	TRBJ1-5	.	CASSSGPGRNQPQHF	TGTGCCAGCAGTTCGGGGCCAGGACGCAATCAGCCCCAGCATTTT
TRBV7-2	few	TRBJ2-3	.	CASSYYRRITDTQYF	TGTGCCAGCAGCTATTACCGGCGGATTACAGATACGCAGTATTTT
TRBV7-8	.	TRBJ1-6	TRBD1	CASSLVSGGDSPLHF	TGTGCCAGCAGCTTAGTCTCAGGGGGTGATTCACCCCTCCACTTT
TRBV12-3/TRBV12-4	.	TRBJ2-1	TRBD1	CASRQYRGQLNEQFF	TGTGCCAGCAGGCAGTACAGGGGGCAGTTGAATGAGCAGTTCTTC
TRBV5-4	.	TRBJ2-1	.	CASSFPRQSPHNEQFF	TGTGCCAGCAGCTTCCCGCGACAGTCGCCTCACAATGAGCAGTTCTTC
TRBV7-8	.	TRBJ1-1	.	CASNQGSGTEAFF	TGTGCCAGCAACCAGGGATCGGGTACTGAAGCTTTCTTT
TRBV5-4	.	TRBJ2-1	TRBD1	CASSFRDRPYNEQFF	TGTGCCAGCAGCTTTCGGGACAGGCCCTACAATGAGCAGTTCTTC
TRBV29-1	.	TRBJ2-7	.	CSVALNSYEQYF	TGCAGCGTTGCCCTAAACTCCTACGAACAGTACTTC
TRBV10-3	few	TRBJ2-1	TRBD2	CAISESGGFRGNEQFF	TGTGCCATCAGTGAGTCGGGGGGGTTTCGGGGCAATGAGCAGTTCTTC
TRBV20-1	.	TRBJ2-7	.	CSARPRGPGYEQYF	TGCAGTGCTAGGCCTCGGGGCCCGGGGTACGAGCAGTACTTC
TRBV4-2	.	TRBJ2-5	TRBD1	CASSQESGGETQYF	TGTGCCAGCAGCCAAGAATCAGGGGGAGAGACCCAGTACTTC
TRBV10-3	.	TRBJ1-3	.	CAISERAGNTIYF	TGTGCCATCAGTGAGCGCGCTGGAAACACCATATATTTT
TRBV7-2	few	TRBJ2-5	.	CASSLVPTVRETQYF	TGTGCCAGCAGCTTAGTCCCGACAGTCCGAGAGACCCAGTACTTC
TRBV15	.	TRBJ2-5	.	CATSRDYGEETQYF	TGTGCCACCAGCAGAGATTACGGGGAAGAGACCCAGTACTTC
TRBV10-3	.	TRBJ1-2	.	CAISVREHGYGYTF	TGTGCCATCAGTGTAAGGGAACATGGCTATGGCTACACCTTC
TRBV12-3/TRBV12-4	.	TRBJ1-1	.	CASSSHQGRITEAFF	TGTGCCAGCAGTTCCCATCAGGGCCGGATCACTGAAGCTTTCTTT
TRBV11-2	few	TRBJ2-7	.	CASSFGQDSYEQYF	TGTGCCAGCAGCTTTGGACAAGATTCCTACGAGCAGTACTTC
TRBV12-3/TRBV12-4	few	TRBJ2-5	TRBD1	CASSFGRGRETQYF	TGTGCCAGCAGTTTCGGCAGGGGGCGAGAGACCCAGTACTTC
TRBV6-2/TRBV6-3	once	TRBJ2-7	TRBD2	CATEIAGYEQYF	TGTGCCACGGAAATAGCGGGATACGAGCAGTACTTC
TRBV6-6	.	TRBJ1-4	.	CASTSGAATNEKLFF	TGTGCCAGCACCTCCGGTGCTGCAACTAATGAAAAACTGTTTTTT
TRBV4-1	.	TRBJ2-1	TRBD2	CASSQAGPQRGGLYNEQFF	TGCGCCAGCAGCCAAGCAGGACCACAACGGGGGGGCCTATACAATGAGCAGTTCTTC
TRBV4-1	few	TRBJ2-3	TRBD2	CASSQGSGGGADTQYF	TGCGCCAGCAGCCAAGGGAGCGGGGGGGGCGCAGATACGCAGTATTTT
TRBV11-2	.	TRBJ2-5	TRBD1	CASSLGPQGEETQYF	TGTGCCAGCAGCTTAGGCCCCCAGGGGGAAGAGACCCAGTACTTC
TRBV11-2	.	TRBJ1-6	.	CASSTRTATISSYNSPLHF	TGTGCCAGCAGCACCCGGACAGCAACTATAAGCTCCTATAATTCACCCCTCCACTTT
TRBV9	.	TRBJ2-7	.	CASSDQGPETYEQYF	TGTGCCAGCAGCGACCAAGGCCCCGAAACATACGAGCAGTACTTC
TRBV18	.	TRBJ2-1	.	CASSPNAGSPSSYNEQFF	TGTGCCAGCTCACCTAACGCGGGCAGCCCGAGCTCCTACAATGAGCAGTTCTTC
TRBV27	once	TRBJ2-1	TRBD2	CASSQLAGVFNEQFF	TGTGCCAGCAGCCAGTTAGCGGGAGTTTTCAATGAGCAGTTCTTC
TRBV4-3	few	TRBJ2-5	TRBD1	CASSQGTGKETQYF	TGCGCCAGCAGCCAAGGGACAGGGAAAGAGACCCAGTACTTC
TRBV20-1	.	TRBJ2-5	.	CSARRGTGSPSLETQYF	TGCAGTGCTAGAAGGGGGACCGGGTCTCCTAGCTTAGAGACCCAGTACTTC
TRBV6-2/TRBV6-3	.	TRBJ1-1	.	CASSYRKYTEAFF	TGTGCCAGCAGTTACAGGAAATACACTGAAGCTTTCTTT
TRBV27	.	TRBJ2-2	TRBD2	CASSFYGLAGGPAGELFF	TGTGCCAGCAGTTTCTACGGACTAGCGGGGGGCCCGGCCGGGGAGCTGTTTTTT
TRBV7-2	.	TRBJ2-1	TRBD1	CASRNRGAYNEQFF	TGTGCCAGCAGGAACAGGGGGGCCTACAATGAGCAGTTCTTC
TRBV5-1	few	TRBJ2-7	.	CASGGWGPNSYEQYF	TGCGCCAGTGGAGGCTGGGGGCCCAACTCCTACGAGCAGTACTTC
TRBV7-3	.	TRBJ2-7	.	CASSLNSGAWYEQYF	TGTGCCAGCAGCTTAAACAGCGGAGCTTGGTACGAGCAGTACTTC